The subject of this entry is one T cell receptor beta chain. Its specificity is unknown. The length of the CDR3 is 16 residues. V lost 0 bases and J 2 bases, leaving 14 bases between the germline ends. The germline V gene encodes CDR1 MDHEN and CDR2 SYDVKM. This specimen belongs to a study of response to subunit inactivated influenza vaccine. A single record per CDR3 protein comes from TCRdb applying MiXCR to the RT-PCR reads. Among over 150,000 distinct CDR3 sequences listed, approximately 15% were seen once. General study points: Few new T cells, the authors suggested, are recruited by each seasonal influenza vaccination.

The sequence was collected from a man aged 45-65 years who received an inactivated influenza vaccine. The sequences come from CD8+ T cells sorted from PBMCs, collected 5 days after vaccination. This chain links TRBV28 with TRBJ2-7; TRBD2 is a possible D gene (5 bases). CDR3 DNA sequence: TGTGCCAGCAGTTTATGGAAGGTGAGGGATACCTACGAGCAGTACTTC. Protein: CASSLWKVRDTYEQYF.